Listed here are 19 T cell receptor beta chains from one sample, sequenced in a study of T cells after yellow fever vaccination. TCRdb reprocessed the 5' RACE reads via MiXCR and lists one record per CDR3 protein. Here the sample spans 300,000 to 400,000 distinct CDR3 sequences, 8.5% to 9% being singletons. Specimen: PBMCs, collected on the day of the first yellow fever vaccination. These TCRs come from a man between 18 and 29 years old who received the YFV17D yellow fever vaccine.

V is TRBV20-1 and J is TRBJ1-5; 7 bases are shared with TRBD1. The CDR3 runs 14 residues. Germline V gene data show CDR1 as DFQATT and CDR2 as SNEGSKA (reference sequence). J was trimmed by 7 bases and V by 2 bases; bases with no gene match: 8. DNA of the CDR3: TGCAGTGCTAGACACGGACAGGAGAGACAGCCCCAGCATTTT. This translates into CSARHGQERQPQHF.

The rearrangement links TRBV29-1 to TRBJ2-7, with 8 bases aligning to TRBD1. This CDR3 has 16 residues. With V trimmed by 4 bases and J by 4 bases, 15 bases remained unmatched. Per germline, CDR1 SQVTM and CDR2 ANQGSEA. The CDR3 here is CSVVVLGNRGFYEQYV. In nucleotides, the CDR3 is TGCAGCGTTGTAGTGTTGGGAAACAGGGGGTTTTACGAGCAGTACGTC.

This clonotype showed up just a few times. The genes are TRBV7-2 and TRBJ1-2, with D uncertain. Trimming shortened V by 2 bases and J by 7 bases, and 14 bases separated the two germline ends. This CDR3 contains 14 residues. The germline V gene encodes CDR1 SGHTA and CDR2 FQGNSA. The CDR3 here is CASSLRSPGGGYTF. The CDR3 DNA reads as TGTGCCAGCAGCTTACGCTCGCCAGGCGGTGGCTACACCTTC.

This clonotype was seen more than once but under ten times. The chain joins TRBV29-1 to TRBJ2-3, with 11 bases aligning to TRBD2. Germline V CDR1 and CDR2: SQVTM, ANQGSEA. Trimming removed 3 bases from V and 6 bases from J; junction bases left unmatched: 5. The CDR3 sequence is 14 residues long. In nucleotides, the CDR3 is TGCAGCGTTGAGACTAGCGGGGTCTTGGATACGCAGTATTTT. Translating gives CSVETSGVLDTQYF.

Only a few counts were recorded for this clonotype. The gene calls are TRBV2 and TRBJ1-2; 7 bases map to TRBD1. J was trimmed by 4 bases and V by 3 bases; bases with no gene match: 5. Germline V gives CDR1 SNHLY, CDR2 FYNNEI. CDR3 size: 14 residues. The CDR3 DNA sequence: TGTGCCAGCAGTGATCTAACAGGGGTCTATGGCTACACCTTC. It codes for CASSDLTGVYGYTF.

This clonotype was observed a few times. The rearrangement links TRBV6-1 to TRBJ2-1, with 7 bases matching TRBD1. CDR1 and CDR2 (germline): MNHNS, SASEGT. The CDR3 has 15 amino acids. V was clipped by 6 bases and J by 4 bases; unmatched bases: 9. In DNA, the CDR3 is TGTGCCAGCAGAAACCGGGACAGTGGATACAATGAGCAGTTCTTC. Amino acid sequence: CASRNRDSGYNEQFF.

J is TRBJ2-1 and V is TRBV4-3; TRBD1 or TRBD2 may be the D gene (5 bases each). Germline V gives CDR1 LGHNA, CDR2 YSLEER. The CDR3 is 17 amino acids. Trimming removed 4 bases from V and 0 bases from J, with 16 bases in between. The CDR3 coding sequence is TGCGCCAGCAGCCCACGACAGTGGGGGAGCTCCTACAATGAGCAGTTCTTC. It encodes CASSPRQWGSSYNEQFF.

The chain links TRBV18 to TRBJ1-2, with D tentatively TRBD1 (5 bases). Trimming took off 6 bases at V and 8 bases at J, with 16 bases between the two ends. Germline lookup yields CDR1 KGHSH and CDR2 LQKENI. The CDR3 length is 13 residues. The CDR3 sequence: CASSPEGFKGYTF. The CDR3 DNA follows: TGTGCCAGCTCCCCTGAGGGGTTTAAGGGCTACACCTTC.

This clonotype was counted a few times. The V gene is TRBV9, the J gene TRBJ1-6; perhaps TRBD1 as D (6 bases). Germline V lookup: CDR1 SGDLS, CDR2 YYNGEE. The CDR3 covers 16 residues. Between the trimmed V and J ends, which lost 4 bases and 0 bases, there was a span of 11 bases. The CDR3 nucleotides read TGTGCCAGCAGCAACGGACAGAGCTCCTATAATTCACCCCTCCACTTT. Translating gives CASSNGQSSYNSPLHF.

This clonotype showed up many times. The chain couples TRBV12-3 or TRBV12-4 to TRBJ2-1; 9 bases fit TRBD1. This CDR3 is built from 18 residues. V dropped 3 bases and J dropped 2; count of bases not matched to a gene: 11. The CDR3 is CASSLTLTGGRTYNEQFF. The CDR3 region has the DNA TGTGCCAGCAGTTTGACGCTTACAGGGGGCAGGACCTACAATGAGCAGTTCTTC.

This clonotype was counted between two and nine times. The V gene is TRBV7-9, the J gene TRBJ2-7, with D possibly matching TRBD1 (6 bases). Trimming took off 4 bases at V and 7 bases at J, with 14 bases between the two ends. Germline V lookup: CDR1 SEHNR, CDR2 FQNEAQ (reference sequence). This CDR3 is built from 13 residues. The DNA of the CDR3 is TGTGCCAGCAGCTCAACAGGGTCGGGGGAGCAGTACGTC. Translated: CASSSTGSGEQYV.

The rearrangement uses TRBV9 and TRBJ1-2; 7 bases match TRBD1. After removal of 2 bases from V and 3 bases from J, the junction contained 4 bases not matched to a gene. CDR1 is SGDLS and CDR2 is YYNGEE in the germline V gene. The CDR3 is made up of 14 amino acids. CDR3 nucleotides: TGTGCCAGCAGCGTCGGGACAGAGTACTATGGCTACACCTTC. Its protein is CASSVGTEYYGYTF. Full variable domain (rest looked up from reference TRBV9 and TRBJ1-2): DSGVTQTPKHLITATGQRVTLRCSPRSGDLSVYWYQQSLDQGLQFLIQYYNGEERAKGNILERFSAQQFPDLHSELNLSSLELGDSALYFCASSVGTEYYGYTFGSGTRLTVV.

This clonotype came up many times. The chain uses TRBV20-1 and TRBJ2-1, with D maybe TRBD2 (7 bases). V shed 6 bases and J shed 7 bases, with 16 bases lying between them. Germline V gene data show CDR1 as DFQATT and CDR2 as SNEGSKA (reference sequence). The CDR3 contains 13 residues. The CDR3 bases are TGCAGTGCCGGCGGGGGCCTAATAAATGAGCAGTTCTTC. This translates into CSAGGGLINEQFF.

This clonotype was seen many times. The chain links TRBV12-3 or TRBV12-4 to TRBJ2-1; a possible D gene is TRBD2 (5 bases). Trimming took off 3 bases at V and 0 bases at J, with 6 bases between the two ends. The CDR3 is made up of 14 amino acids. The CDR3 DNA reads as TGTGCCAGCAGTTTTGGGAGCTCCTACAATGAGCAGTTCTTC. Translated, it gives CASSFGSSYNEQFF.

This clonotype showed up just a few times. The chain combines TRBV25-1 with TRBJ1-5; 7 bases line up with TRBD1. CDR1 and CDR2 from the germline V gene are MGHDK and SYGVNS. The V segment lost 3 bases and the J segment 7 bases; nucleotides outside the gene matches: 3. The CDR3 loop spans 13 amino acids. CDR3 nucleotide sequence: TGTGCCAGCAGTGAGCAGGGGGGACAGCCCCAGCATTTT. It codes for CASSEQGGQPQHF. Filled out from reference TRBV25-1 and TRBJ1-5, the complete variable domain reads EADIYQTPRYLVIGTGKKITLECSQTMGHDKMYWYQQDPGMELHLIHYSYGVNSTEKGDLSSESTVSRIRTEHFPLTLESARPSHTSQYLCASSEQGGQPQHFGDGTRLSIL.

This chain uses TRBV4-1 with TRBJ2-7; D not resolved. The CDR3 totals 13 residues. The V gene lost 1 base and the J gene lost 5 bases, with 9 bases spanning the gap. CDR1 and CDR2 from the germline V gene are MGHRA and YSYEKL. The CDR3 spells CASSQGVYDEQYV. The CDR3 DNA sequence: TGCGCCAGCAGCCAAGGCGTTTATGACGAGCAGTACGTC.

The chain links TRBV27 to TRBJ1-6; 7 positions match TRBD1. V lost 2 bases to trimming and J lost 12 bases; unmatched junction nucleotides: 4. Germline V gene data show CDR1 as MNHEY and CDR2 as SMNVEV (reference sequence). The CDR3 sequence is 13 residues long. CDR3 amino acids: CASSLPRGGPLHF. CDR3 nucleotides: TGTGCCAGCAGTTTACCCAGGGGGGGACCCCTCCACTTT.

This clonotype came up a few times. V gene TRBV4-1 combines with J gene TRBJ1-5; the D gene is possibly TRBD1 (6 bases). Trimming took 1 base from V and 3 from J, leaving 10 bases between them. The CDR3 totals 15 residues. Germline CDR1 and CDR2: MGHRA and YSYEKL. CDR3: CASSQVRQDNQPQHF. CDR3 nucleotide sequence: TGCGCCAGCAGCCAAGTGCGACAGGACAATCAGCCCCAGCATTTT.

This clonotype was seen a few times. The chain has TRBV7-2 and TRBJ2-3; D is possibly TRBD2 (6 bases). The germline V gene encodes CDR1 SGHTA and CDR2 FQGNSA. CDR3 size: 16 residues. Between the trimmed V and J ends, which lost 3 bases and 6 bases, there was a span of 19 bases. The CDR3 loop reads CASSFLASHPRDTQYF. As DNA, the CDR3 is TGTGCCAGCAGCTTTCTAGCGAGTCATCCCCGGGATACGCAGTATTTT. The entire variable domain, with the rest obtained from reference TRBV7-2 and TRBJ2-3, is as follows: GAGVSQSPSNKVTEKGKDVELRCDPISGHTALYWYRQSLGQGLEFLIYFQGNSAPDKSGLPSDRFSAERTGGSVSTLTIQRTQQEDSAVYLCASSFLASHPRDTQYFGPGTRLTVL.